The 9 T cell receptor beta chains given below trace back to one sample, sequenced in a study of siplizumab effects on memory and regulatory T cells. This table comes from immunoSEQ multiplex PCR, and its TCRdb copy is limited to in-frame clones, with some not included. The table has approximately 58,000 clones, approximately 93% seen once. Sequencing used CD8+ T cells sorted from blood. All receptors come from a human donor in good health.

This clone has only one observation. The CDR3 loop is CASRAGAGEQYF. The CDR3 DNA sequence: TGTGCCAGCAGGGCGGGGGCAGGGGAGCAGTACTTC. V and J are TRBV6-1 and TRBJ2-7; a possible D gene is TRBD2 (7 bases). V was pared by 6 bases and J by 7 bases, with 13 bases between. The CDR3 is 12 residues long. Looked up from germline, CDR1 is MNHNS and CDR2 is SASEGT.

The chain employs TRBV6-1 and TRBJ1-5, with D perhaps TRBD1 (5 bases). This CDR3 has 15 residues. Per the germline V gene, CDR1 is MNHNS and CDR2 is SASEGT. The germline V and J ends were trimmed by 1 base and 6 bases, with 13 bases remaining between them. The CDR3 bases are TGTGCCAGCAGTGAAGTTGGGGGAAGCGGTCAGCCCCAGCATTTT. Its protein product is CASSEVGGSGQPQHF.

This rearrangement joins TRBV27 to TRBJ1-5; D gene uncertain. CDR3 length: 13 residues. V was trimmed by 2 bases and J by 0 bases, leaving 2 bases between them. Germline lookup yields CDR1 MNHEY and CDR2 SMNVEV (reference sequence). DNA for the CDR3: TGTGCCAGCAGTTTAAGTAGCAATCAGCCCCAGCATTTT. It specifies CASSLSSNQPQHF.

V gene TRBV4-3 combines with J gene TRBJ1-1, with 7 bases that match TRBD1. Germline V gene sequence: CDR1 LGHNA, CDR2 YSLEER. The ends lost 2 bases at V and 6 bases at J; junction bases unmatched: 3. This CDR3 has 13 residues. Written as DNA, the CDR3 is TGCGCCAGCAGCCAACACGGGACAGCTGAAGCTTTCTTT. It is translated as CASSQHGTAEAFF.

V gene TRBV25-1 combines with J gene TRBJ1-1; D unresolved. This CDR3 contains 12 residues. Germline V gene data show CDR1 as MGHDK and CDR2 as SYGVNS. V lost 1 base and J 4 bases, leaving 4 bases between the germline ends. CDR3: CASSEFGTEAFF. CDR3 DNA sequence: TGTGCCAGCAGTGAATTCGGCACTGAAGCTTTCTTT.

The J gene is TRBJ2-7, the V gene TRBV5-4, with TRBD1 identical over 8 bases. After removal of 4 bases from V and 6 bases from J, the junction contained 6 bases not matched to a gene. The germline V gene encodes CDR1 SGHNT and CDR2 YYREEE (reference sequence). This CDR3 contains 13 residues. CDR3 bases: TGTGCCAGCAGCCAGGGGGCGCCGAGCGAGCAGTACTTC. It codes for CASSQGAPSEQYF.

The sample holds one count of this clone. This sequence joins TRBV15 and TRBJ2-5, with a possible D match to TRBD2 (6 bases). Germline V gene sequence: CDR1 LNHNV, CDR2 YYDKDF (reference sequence). V was clipped by 0 bases and J by 3 bases, with 8 bases between them. CDR3 size: 14 residues. The CDR3 reads CATSRERGEETQYF. CDR3 nucleotide sequence: TGTGCCACCAGCAGAGAGCGGGGAGAAGAGACCCAGTACTTC.

A note on this clone: Other DNA sequences within the sample encode an identical CDR3. The chain has TRBV6-5 and TRBJ1-5; D may be TRBD1 (5 bases). CDR1 is MNHEY and CDR2 is SVGAGI in the germline V gene. V was pared by 6 bases and J by 6 bases, with 12 bases between. The CDR3 covers 13 residues. CDR3 nucleotides: TGTGCCAGCAGAGGGCAGGGAGGTCAGCCCCAGCATTTT. Its translation is CASRGQGGQPQHF.

This clone was counted a single time. The chain couples TRBV5-1 to TRBJ2-2; 12 bases are shared with TRBD2. V shed 4 bases and J 3 bases; nucleotides not matched to a gene: 7. Germline CDR1 is SGHRS and CDR2 is YFSETQ. This CDR3 region has 17 residues. This chain's CDR3 is CASSPSSGRAYTGELFF. In DNA form, the CDR3 reads TGCGCCAGCAGCCCTTCTAGCGGGAGGGCCTACACCGGGGAGCTGTTTTTT.